The 8 T cell receptor beta chains below were found in one sample sequenced in a study of T cells after yellow fever vaccination. TCRdb ran MiXCR on the 5' RACE reads and lists one entry per CDR3 protein. This table has tens of thousands of distinct CDR3 sequences, 5.2% appearing once. The starting material was PBMCs, either bulk or a sorted T-cell subset (CD4+, CD8+, memory, or dextramer-sorted; not recorded which), obtained 35 to 50 days after the first yellow fever vaccination. These TCRs come from a young man who received the YFV17D yellow fever vaccine.

In its sample, this clonotype ranks as medium-sized. The chain links TRBV14 to TRBJ1-1, with D possibly matching TRBD1 (5 bases). V lost 4 bases, J lost 0 bases, and 12 bases lay in between. This CDR3 is built from 15 residues. The germline CDR1 and CDR2 sequences are SGHDN and FVKESK. In nucleotides, the CDR3 is TGTGCCAGCAGCCGGGGAGGGGCTTTGAACACTGAAGCTTTCTTT. Translation: CASSRGGALNTEAFF.

This clonotype was detected many times. The CDR3 does not end in the conserved phenylalanine or tryptophan, so this is likely a read error. This chain links TRBV13 with TRBJ2-2; a weak D match, TRBD1 (6 bases). The CDR3 length is 21 residues. Germline CDR1 and CDR2: PRHDT and FYEKMQ (reference sequence). The V and J ends lost 2 bases and 1 base respectively, with 26 bases between them. Here the CDR3 reads CASSLSEPKPLTGQNTGELFI. The CDR3 nucleotides are TGTGCCAGCAGCTTATCGGAGCCTAAGCCATTGACAGGACAGAACACCGGGGAGCTGTTTATT.

This clonotype occurred many times. The V gene is TRBV12-3 or TRBV12-4, the J gene TRBJ1-5, with D perhaps TRBD1 (6 bases). The CDR3 has 13 amino acids. Deletions cut 7 bases from V and 7 bases from J, with 14 bases between. The CDR3 loop is CASTPQGGQPQHF. The CDR3 region has the DNA TGTGCCAGCACTCCACAGGGAGGACAGCCCCAGCATTTT.

There are many counts of this clonotype. The chain is built from TRBV5-6 and TRBJ1-5; D gene ambiguous. Trimming pared 1 base from V and 8 bases from J, leaving 16 bases between. In germline, CDR1 is SGHDT, CDR2 YYEEEE. The length of the CDR3 is 15 residues. CDR3 protein: CASSLHTTLGEPQHF. CDR3 nucleotides: TGTGCCAGCAGCTTGCATACAACCCTCGGGGAGCCCCAGCATTTT.

In the case of this clonotype: A much larger clone sits a single nucleotide away, making a read error possible. The V gene is TRBV5-1, the J gene TRBJ1-1; 8 bases align to TRBD1. Germline trimming cut 2 bases from V and 5 bases from J; bases unmatched to any gene: 5. The germline gives CDR1 SGHRS, CDR2 YFSETQ. The CDR3 sequence is 14 residues long. CDR3: CASSLQGGKTEAFF. Written as DNA, the CDR3 is TGCGCCAGCAGCTTACAGGGGGGGAAGACTGAAGCTTTCTTT.

This clonotype was detected ten times or more. The chain combines TRBV3-1 with TRBJ2-2; D is ambiguous. There are 15 residues in the CDR3. The germline CDR1 and CDR2 sequences are LGHDT and YNNKEL (reference sequence). V was shortened by 0 bases and J by 9 bases, with 14 bases between the two germline ends. In DNA, the CDR3 is TGTGCCAGCAGCCAAGATACGACCCATCAAAGGGAGCTGTTTTTT. Amino acids: CASSQDTTHQRELFF.

Ten or more counts support this clonotype. The chain employs TRBV24-1 and TRBJ2-5, with 9 bases lining up with TRBD2. The germline CDR1 and CDR2 sequences are KGHDR and SFDVKD. The CDR3 has 13 amino acids. The V gene end was trimmed by 12 bases and the J gene end by 5 bases; junction bases not matched to a gene: 9. The CDR3 reads CAAGTSPSETQYF. The CDR3 DNA is TGTGCCGCCGGGACTAGCCCCTCGGAGACCCAGTACTTC.

This clonotype has at least ten counts. The chain is built from TRBV7-2 and TRBJ2-3; 11 bases agree with TRBD1. V shed 5 bases, J shed 3 bases, and the junction held 7 bases outside the gene matches. Germline lookup yields CDR1 SGHTA and CDR2 FQGNSA. The CDR3 loop spans 16 amino acids. The CDR3 DNA reads TGTGCCAGCAGCACCGGACAGGGGGCGAGGACAGATACGCAGTATTTT. Its translation: CASSTGQGARTDTQYF.